What follows are 22 T cell receptor beta chains derived from one specimen sequenced in a study of T cell responses to AZD1222 COVID-19 vaccine. Repertoires were generated with immunoSEQ multiplex PCR, while TCRdb's copy carries only in-frame clones and drops some. The sample comprises about 130,000 clones, about 92% of which are singletons, and approximately 4.5% rests with the top ten. The sequencing used peripheral blood, collected on day 0 of MenACWY control vaccination. Receptors originate from an adult in good health.

The chain is built from TRBV4-1 and TRBJ2-1, with D perhaps matching TRBD1 or TRBD2 (5 bases each). From germline, CDR1 is MGHRA and CDR2 YSYEKL. The CDR3 covers 17 residues. Trimming cost V 4 bases and J 4 bases, with 20 bases left between them. The CDR3 reads CASSRMGVSGVYNEQFF. DNA of the CDR3: TGCGCCAGCAGCCGCATGGGGGTGAGCGGCGTTTACAATGAGCAGTTCTTC.

The J gene is TRBJ1-1, the V gene TRBV6-4; the D gene is possibly TRBD1 (5 bases). This CDR3 spans 13 amino acids. V lost 2 bases and J lost 2, with 6 bases in between. Germline CDR1 is MRHNA and CDR2 is SNTAGT. CDR3 DNA sequence: TGTGCCAGCAGTGACCGGGACAACACTGAAGCTTTCTTT. Translated: CASSDRDNTEAFF.

This clone appeared once. This chain joins TRBV9 and TRBJ1-1; D gene unclear. The V end lost 4 bases, the J end lost 0 bases, and 10 bases lay between the germline ends. The CDR3 has 14 residues. Germline V lookup: CDR1 SGDLS, CDR2 YYNGEE. The CDR3: CASSQFVMNTEAFF. DNA for the CDR3: TGTGCCAGCAGCCAATTTGTCATGAACACTGAAGCTTTCTTT. The full variable domain, in which reference TRBV9 and TRBJ1-1 provide the parts outside the CDR3, is DSGVTQTPKHLITATGQRVTLRCSPRSGDLSVYWYQQSLDQGLQFLIQYYNGEERAKGNILERFSAQQFPDLHSELNLSSLELGDSALYFCASSQFVMNTEAFFGQGTRLTVV.

A few counts support this clone. The chain is built from TRBV19 and TRBJ1-1; 9 positions agree with TRBD1. Germline V gives CDR1 LNHDA, CDR2 SQIVND (reference sequence). The ends lost 6 bases at V and 2 bases at J; junction bases unmatched: 4. The CDR3 runs 14 residues. CDR3 DNA: TGTGCCAGTAGGAACAGGGGGCCAAACACTGAAGCTTTCTTT. The encoded protein is CASRNRGPNTEAFF.

The chain is built from TRBV28 and TRBJ1-3; 8 bases match TRBD1. Trimming at V came to 2 bases and at J to 4 bases, leaving 7 bases not matched to a gene. CDR1 and CDR2 (germline): MDHEN, SYDVKM. The CDR3 covers 16 residues. CDR3 region: CASSLADRVTGNTIYF. The CDR3 DNA is TGTGCCAGCAGTTTAGCGGACAGGGTTACCGGAAACACCATATATTTT.

The rearrangement uses TRBV5-4 and TRBJ1-1, with TRBD1 matching 9 bases. With 3 bases clipped from V and 5 bases from J, the junction kept 8 bases outside the gene matches. The V gene's germline CDR1 is SGHNT and CDR2 YYREEE (reference sequence). The CDR3 loop spans 15 amino acids. CDR3 amino acids: CASSSTTGGRTEAFF. The CDR3, as DNA: TGTGCCAGCAGCTCCACAACAGGGGGCAGAACTGAAGCTTTCTTT.

The rearrangement uses TRBV19 and TRBJ1-6, with D uncertain. The CDR3 sequence is 13 residues long. V dropped 3 bases and J dropped 7 bases, with 7 bases sitting between them. From germline, CDR1 is LNHDA and CDR2 SQIVND (reference sequence). CDR3 sequence reads: CASSILGNSPLHF. DNA of the CDR3: TGTGCCAGTAGTATTCTGGGGAATTCACCCCTCCACTTT.

The chain carries TRBV9 and TRBJ1-1, with 7 bases that match TRBD1. Trimming at V came to 3 bases and at J to 4 bases, leaving 15 bases not matched to a gene. The germline CDR1 and CDR2 sequences are SGDLS and YYNGEE. CDR3 length: 17 residues. The CDR3: CASSDPAATGMGTEAFF. The CDR3 DNA follows: TGTGCCAGCAGCGACCCGGCCGCGACAGGGATGGGCACTGAAGCTTTCTTT.

The genes are TRBV7-9 and TRBJ2-7, with D hard to call. Trimming took 3 bases from V and 5 from J, leaving 2 bases between them. CDR1 and CDR2 (germline): SEHNR, FQNEAQ (reference sequence). This CDR3 comprises 10 residues. CDR3 amino acids: CASSFDEQYF. The CDR3 DNA sequence: TGTGCCAGCAGCTTCGACGAGCAGTACTTC.

The V gene is TRBV28, the J gene TRBJ1-2, with D hard to call. The CDR3 consists of 13 residues. Germline V gene sequence: CDR1 MDHEN, CDR2 SYDVKM. Trimming cost V 3 bases and J 2 bases, with 7 bases left between them. CDR3 residues: CASSFQANYGYTF. CDR3 nucleotide sequence: TGTGCCAGCAGTTTTCAGGCCAACTATGGCTACACCTTC.

This chain links TRBV19 with TRBJ2-5, with 8 bases matching TRBD2. Germline V lookup: CDR1 LNHDA, CDR2 SQIVND (reference sequence). Trimming removed 3 bases from V and 4 bases from J; junction bases left unmatched: 10. There are 16 residues in the CDR3. Here the CDR3 reads CASSMGTRGGSETQYF. The CDR3, as DNA: TGTGCCAGTAGTATGGGGACTAGGGGGGGATCAGAGACCCAGTACTTC.

This clone was counted only a few times. The chain carries TRBV10-2 and TRBJ2-2; 7 bases are a match to TRBD2. From germline, CDR1 is WSHSY and CDR2 SAAADI. The CDR3 covers 15 residues. Unmatched junction bases numbered 7, after V lost 7 bases and J lost 2 bases. This CDR3 is CASIPAGANTGELFF. The DNA of the CDR3 is TGCGCCAGCATTCCTGCGGGAGCCAACACCGGGGAGCTGTTTTTT.

This chain joins TRBV9 and TRBJ1-2; D possibly corresponds to TRBD1 (5 bases). Germline CDR1 and CDR2: SGDLS and YYNGEE. This CDR3 is 13 amino acids long. V was cut by 7 bases and J by 2 bases, with 12 bases left in between. CDR3 DNA sequence: TGTGCCAGCTGTCGACGGGGGAACTATGGCTACACCTTC. Translated: CASCRRGNYGYTF.

In nucleotides, the CDR3 is TGTGCCAGCAGTAACTCTGGGGCCAACGTCCTGACTTTC. Translated, it gives CASSNSGANVLTF. The chain employs TRBV28 and TRBJ2-6; no definite D call. The V gene lost 5 bases and the J gene lost 0 bases, with 2 bases spanning the gap. This CDR3 is 13 amino acids long. Germline CDR1 reads MDHEN; CDR2 reads SYDVKM. The whole variable domain, remainder taken from reference TRBV28 and TRBJ2-6, is DVKVTQSSRYLVKRTGEKVFLECVQDMDHENMFWYRQDPGLGLRLIYFSYDVKMKEKGDIPEGYSVSREKKERFSLILESASTNQTSMYLCASSNSGANVLTFGAGSRLTVL.

V gene TRBV30 combines with J gene TRBJ2-1; TRBD1 agrees at 7 bases. Germline CDR1 and CDR2: GTSNPN and SVGIG (reference sequence). The CDR3 runs 15 residues. Unmatched junction bases numbered 12, after V lost 2 bases and J lost 8 bases. CDR3 nucleotides: TGTGCCTGGAGTCCCCCCTCGACAGGGCGGTATGAGCAGTTCTTC. This gives the protein CAWSPPSTGRYEQFF.

This chain connects TRBV6-4 to TRBJ2-1, with D unclear. Germline V lookup: CDR1 MRHNA, CDR2 SNTAGT. The CDR3 length is 13 residues. Trimming shortened V by 4 bases and J by 4 bases, and 8 bases separated the two germline ends. CDR3 sequence: CASSAVAYNEQFF. In nucleotides, the CDR3 is TGTGCCAGCAGTGCAGTCGCGTACAATGAGCAGTTCTTC.

This clone was counted once. This CDR3 is CASSDRDSYGYTF. DNA for the CDR3: TGTGCCAGCAGTGACCGGGACAGCTATGGCTACACCTTC. This chain connects TRBV6-1 to TRBJ1-2; 7 positions agree with TRBD1. CDR1 is MNHNS, CDR2 SASEGT, per germline. The trim removed 3 bases at V and 4 bases at J, leaving 2 bases unmatched. The CDR3 is made up of 13 amino acids.

A word on this clone: This same CDR3 is encoded by further DNA sequences in the sample. The chain joins TRBV6-5 to TRBJ1-1; D call uncertain. Trimming pared 2 bases from V and 1 base from J, leaving 5 bases between. The CDR3 is made up of 13 amino acids. Germline V gene lookup returns CDR1 MNHEY and CDR2 SVGAGI. The CDR3 nucleotides read TGTGCCAGCAGTTACAGCCAGAACACTGAAGCTTTCTTT. Translated, it gives CASSYSQNTEAFF.

The rearrangement joins TRBV5-3 to TRBJ2-1; a possible D gene is TRBD1 (6 bases). TRBV5-3 is given ORF status, its function remaining uncertain. V lost 4 bases and J 4 bases, leaving 21 bases between the germline ends. The CDR3 contains 17 residues. As DNA, the CDR3 is TGTGCCAGAAGCAGCTTCTTGGGACACTCGAATTACAATGAGCAGTTCTTC. It encodes CARSSFLGHSNYNEQFF.

This clone occurred once. The gene calls are TRBV19 and TRBJ2-3, with D possibly matching TRBD2 (6 bases). Germline values: CDR1 LNHDA, CDR2 SQIVND (reference sequence). V was cut by 0 bases and J by 1 base, with 20 bases left in between. This CDR3 comprises 19 residues. In DNA, the CDR3 is TGTGCCAGTAGTATAGATGTGGCGCGCCTAGCGCTGGGCACAGATACGCAGTATTTT. Translation: CASSIDVARLALGTDTQYF.

The chain links TRBV28 to TRBJ1-6; 8 bases are a match to TRBD1. In germline, CDR1 is MDHEN, CDR2 SYDVKM. The CDR3 covers 15 residues. The J segment lost 10 bases and the V segment lost 5 bases, leaving 10 bases of the junction unmatched. In nucleotides, the CDR3 is TGTGCCAGCAGTCCCCCACAGGGGGTCCGGTCACCCCTCCACTTT. Translating gives CASSPPQGVRSPLHF.

V usage is TRBV7-6 and J usage is TRBJ2-3; D is perhaps TRBD2 (6 bases). This CDR3 spans 16 amino acids. The V gene lost 5 bases and the J gene lost 2 bases, with 17 bases spanning the gap. Germline V lookup: CDR1 SGHVS, CDR2 FNYEAQ. CDR3 sequence (DNA): TGTGCCAGCAGCCCCATACTAGCAGATGTCACAGATACGCAGTATTTT. Its translation is CASSPILADVTDTQYF.